This T cell receptor (beta chain) is drawn from a study of blood T cells in healthy people across ages. Primed by a sample-barcoded 5' primer and a J-beta primer mix, a second PCR proceeded for about 7 to 11 cycles. From the 5' RACE reads, TCRdb called clonotypes with MiXCR, one entry per CDR3 protein. This table has fewer than 800,000 distinct CDR3 sequences, over 20% appearing once. The CDR3 sequence is 14 residues long. V was cut by 11 bases and J by 5 bases, with 21 bases left in between. Germline CDR1 reads SNHLY; CDR2 reads FYNNEI. Every sample yielded at least 6.5 million isolated PBMCs. The sample was blood. The sequence came from a man aged 70 or older in good health. The genes are TRBV2 and TRBJ2-5; D might be TRBD1 or TRBD2, each matching 5 bases. CDR3 sequence (DNA): TGTGCCGCGCGAAAAGCCGAGGGGCTCGAGACCCAGTACTTC. This encodes CAARKAEGLETQYF.